This entry features one T cell receptor beta chain sequence. What it binds is unknown. A multiplex PCR was run with 60 Vbeta primers and 13 Jbeta primers. Assay used: immunoSEQ multiplex PCR; TCRdb lists only in-frame clones, some missing. In the table there are about 200,000 clones, roughly 80% of which are singletons. This record comes from a study of cytomegalovirus exposure and HLA in healthy donors. Germline CDR1 and CDR2: SEHNR and FQNEAQ (reference sequence). With 8 bases removed from V and 3 bases from J, the gap between germline ends came to 22 bases. The CDR3 loop spans 16 amino acids. Broader study findings: Cytomegalovirus-associated status was assigned to fewer than 200 TCR beta chains.

The rearrangement uses TRBV7-9 and TRBJ1-2, with D possibly TRBD1 on 6 matching bases. This receptor was identified in a woman in her forties or fifties in good health and CMV-seropositive. Input material: PBMCs. The DNA for the CDR3 is TGTGCCAGCGCCGCCAGGGGCACGTCGGCGGACTATGGCTACACCTTC. This codes for CASAARGTSADYGYTF.